The clone carrying this T cell receptor beta chain has only a few counts. Unique molecular identifiers were incorporated during preparation of the TCRbeta library. TCRdb itself ran the PCR reads through MiXCR, one entry per CDR3 protein. Among approximately 640,000 distinct CDR3 sequences listed, over 15% were seen once. The sample comes from a study of T-cell reconstitution after alpha-beta-depleted transplantation in children. The CDR3 has 18 residues. The TCR originated in a human donor who donated a stem cell graft to a child with acute myeloid leukemia. The chain recombines TRBV21-1 with TRBJ1-1. TRBV21-1 constitutes a pseudogene. Source: PBMCs from the stem cell graft donor, taken from the stem cell graft. The CDR3 nucleotides read TGTGCCAGCATCAAGGTCACGGTGCCAGGGCCCGGGGACACTGAAGCTTTCTTT. Its protein is CASIKVTVPGPGDTEAFF.